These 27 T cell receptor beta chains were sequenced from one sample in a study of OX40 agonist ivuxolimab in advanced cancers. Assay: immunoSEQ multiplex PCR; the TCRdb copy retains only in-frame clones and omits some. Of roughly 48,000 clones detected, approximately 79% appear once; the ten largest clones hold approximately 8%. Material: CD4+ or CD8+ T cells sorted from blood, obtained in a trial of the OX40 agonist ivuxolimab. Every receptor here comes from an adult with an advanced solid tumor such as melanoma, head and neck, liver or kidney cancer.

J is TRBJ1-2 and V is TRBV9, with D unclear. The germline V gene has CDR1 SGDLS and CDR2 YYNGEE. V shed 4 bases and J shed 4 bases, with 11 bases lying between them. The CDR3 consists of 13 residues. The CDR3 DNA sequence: TGTGCCAGCAGCTCCTACGGGAGCTATGGCTACACCTTC. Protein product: CASSSYGSYGYTF.

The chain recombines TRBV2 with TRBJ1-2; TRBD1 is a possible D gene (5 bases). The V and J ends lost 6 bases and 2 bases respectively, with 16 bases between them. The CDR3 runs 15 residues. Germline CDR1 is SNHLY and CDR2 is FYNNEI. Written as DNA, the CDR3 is TGTGCCAGCAGCCCCCATCGGGGGATCAACTATGGCTACACCTTC. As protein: CASSPHRGINYGYTF.

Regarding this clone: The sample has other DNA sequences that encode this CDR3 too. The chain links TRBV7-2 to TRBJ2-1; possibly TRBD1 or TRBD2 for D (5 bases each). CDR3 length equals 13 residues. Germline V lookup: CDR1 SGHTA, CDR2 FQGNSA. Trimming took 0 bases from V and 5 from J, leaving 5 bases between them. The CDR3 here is CASSLAGHNEQFF. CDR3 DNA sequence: TGTGCCAGCAGCTTAGCGGGACACAATGAGCAGTTCTTC. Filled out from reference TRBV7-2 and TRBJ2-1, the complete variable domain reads GAGVSQSPSNKVTEKGKDVELRCDPISGHTALYWYRQSLGQGLEFLIYFQGNSAPDKSGLPSDRFSAERTGGSVSTLTIQRTQQEDSAVYLCASSLAGHNEQFFGPGTRLTVL.

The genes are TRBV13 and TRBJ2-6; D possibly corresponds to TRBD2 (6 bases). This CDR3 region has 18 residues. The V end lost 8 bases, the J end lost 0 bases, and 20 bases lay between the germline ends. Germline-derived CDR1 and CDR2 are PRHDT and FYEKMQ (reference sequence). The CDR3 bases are TGTGCCAGCGGTTCGGCGGGACTTTCGCGCTCTGGGGCCAACGTCCTGACTTTC. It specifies CASGSAGLSRSGANVLTF.

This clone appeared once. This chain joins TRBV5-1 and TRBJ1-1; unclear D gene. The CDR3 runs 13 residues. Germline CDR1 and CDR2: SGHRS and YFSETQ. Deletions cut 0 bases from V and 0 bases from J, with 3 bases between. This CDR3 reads CASSLAVNTEAFF. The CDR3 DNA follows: TGCGCCAGCAGCTTGGCAGTGAACACTGAAGCTTTCTTT.

The CDR3 region has the DNA TGTGCCAGCAGCTTAGGGGACAGAGCGAACACTGAAGCTTTCTTT. The encoded protein is CASSLGDRANTEAFF. This chain links TRBV7-9 with TRBJ1-1, with 7 bases aligning to TRBD1. Germline V CDR1 and CDR2: SEHNR, FQNEAQ (reference sequence). Trimming took 1 base from V and 1 from J; bases not matched to a gene: 3. The CDR3 is 15 residues long.

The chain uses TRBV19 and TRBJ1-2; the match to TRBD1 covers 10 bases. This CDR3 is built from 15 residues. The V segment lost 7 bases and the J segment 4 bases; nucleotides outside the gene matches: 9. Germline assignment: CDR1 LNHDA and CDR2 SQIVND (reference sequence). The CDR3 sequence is CASNDRGQAIYGYTF. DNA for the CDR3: TGTGCCAGTAATGACAGGGGGCAGGCTATCTATGGCTACACCTTC.

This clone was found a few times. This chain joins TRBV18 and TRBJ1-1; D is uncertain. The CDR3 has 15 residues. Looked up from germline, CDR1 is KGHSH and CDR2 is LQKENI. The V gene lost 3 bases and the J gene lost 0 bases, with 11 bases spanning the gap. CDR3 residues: CASSPFGDLNTEAFF. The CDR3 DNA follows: TGTGCCAGCTCACCGTTTGGAGATTTGAACACTGAAGCTTTCTTT.

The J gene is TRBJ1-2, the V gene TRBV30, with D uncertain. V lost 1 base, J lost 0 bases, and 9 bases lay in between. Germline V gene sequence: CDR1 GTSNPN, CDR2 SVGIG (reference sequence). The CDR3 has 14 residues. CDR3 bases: TGTGCCTGGAGTGAAAAAGGCACTAACTATGGCTACACCTTC. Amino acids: CAWSEKGTNYGYTF.

The CDR3 DNA reads as TGTGCCAGCTCGTTCGATTCGGGCACTGAAGCTTTCTTT. This codes for CASSFDSGTEAFF. This chain joins TRBV18 and TRBJ1-1; unclear D gene. The germline CDR1 and CDR2 sequences are KGHSH and LQKENI. V was pared by 6 bases and J by 4 bases, with 12 bases between. The CDR3 has 13 residues.

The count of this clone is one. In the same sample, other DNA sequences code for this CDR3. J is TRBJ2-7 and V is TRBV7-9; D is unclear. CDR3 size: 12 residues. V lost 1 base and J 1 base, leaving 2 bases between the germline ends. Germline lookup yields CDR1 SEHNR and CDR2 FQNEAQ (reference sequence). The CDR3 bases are TGTGCCAGCAGCTTAGGTTCCTACGAGCAGTACTTC. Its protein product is CASSLGSYEQYF. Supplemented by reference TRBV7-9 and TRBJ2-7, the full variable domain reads DTGVSQNPRHKITKRGQNVTFRCDPISEHNRLYWYRQTLGQGPEFLTYFQNEAQLEKSRLLSDRFSAERPKGSFSTLEIQRTEQGDSAMYLCASSLGSYEQYFGPGTRLTVT.

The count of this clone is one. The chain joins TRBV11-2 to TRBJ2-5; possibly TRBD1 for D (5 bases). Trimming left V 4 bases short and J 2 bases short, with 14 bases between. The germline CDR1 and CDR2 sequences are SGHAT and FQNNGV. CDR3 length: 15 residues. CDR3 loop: CASSSNRLEQETQYF. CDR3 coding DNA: TGTGCCAGCAGCTCTAACAGGCTAGAGCAAGAGACCCAGTACTTC.

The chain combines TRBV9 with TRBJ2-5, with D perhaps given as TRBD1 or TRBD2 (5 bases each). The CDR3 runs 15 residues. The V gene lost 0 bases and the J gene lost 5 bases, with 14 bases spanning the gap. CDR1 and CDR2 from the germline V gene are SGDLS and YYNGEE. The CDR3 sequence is CASSVAVSWGETQYF. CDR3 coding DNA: TGTGCCAGCAGCGTAGCGGTCTCCTGGGGGGAGACCCAGTACTTC.

As DNA, the CDR3 is TGTGCCAGCAGCTTCAGTGGCTCCAACTCTGGGGCCAACGTCCTGACTTTC. Protein sequence: CASSFSGSNSGANVLTF. The gene calls are TRBV5-5 and TRBJ2-6; D is unresolved. The germline V gene encodes CDR1 SGHKS and CDR2 YYEKEE (reference sequence). The V end was cut by 2 bases, the J end by 0 bases, with 12 bases between. The CDR3 extends over 17 amino acids.

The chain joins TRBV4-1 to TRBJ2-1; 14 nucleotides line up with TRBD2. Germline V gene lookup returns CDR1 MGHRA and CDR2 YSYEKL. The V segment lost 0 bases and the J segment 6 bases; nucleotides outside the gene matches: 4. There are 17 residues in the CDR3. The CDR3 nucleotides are TGCGCCAGCAGCCAAGACAGCGGACTAGCGGGAGGCAATGAGCAGTTCTTC. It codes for CASSQDSGLAGGNEQFF.

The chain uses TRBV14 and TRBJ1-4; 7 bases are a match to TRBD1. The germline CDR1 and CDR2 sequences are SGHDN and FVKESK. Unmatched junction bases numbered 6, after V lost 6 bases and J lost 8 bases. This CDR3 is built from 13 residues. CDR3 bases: TGTGCCAGCAGACAGGGGTTTGAGGAAAAACTGTTTTTT. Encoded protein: CASRQGFEEKLFF.

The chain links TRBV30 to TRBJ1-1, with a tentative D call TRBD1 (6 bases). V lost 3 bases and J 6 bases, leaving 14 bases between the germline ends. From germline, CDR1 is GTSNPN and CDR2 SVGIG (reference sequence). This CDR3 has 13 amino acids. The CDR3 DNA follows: TGTGCCTGGAGGACAGGCCGGGTCGCTGAAGCTTTCTTT. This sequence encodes CAWRTGRVAEAFF.

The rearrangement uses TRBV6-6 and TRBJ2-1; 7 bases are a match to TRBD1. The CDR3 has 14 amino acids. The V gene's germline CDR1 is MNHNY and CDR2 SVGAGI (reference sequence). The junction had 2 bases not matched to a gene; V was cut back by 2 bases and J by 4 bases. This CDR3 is CASSYTGQYNEQFF. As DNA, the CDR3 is TGTGCCAGCAGTTACACGGGACAGTACAATGAGCAGTTCTTC.

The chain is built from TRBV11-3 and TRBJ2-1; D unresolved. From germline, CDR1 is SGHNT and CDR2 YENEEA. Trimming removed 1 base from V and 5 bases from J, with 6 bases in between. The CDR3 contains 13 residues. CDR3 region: CASSLGANNEQFF. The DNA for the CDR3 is TGTGCCAGCAGCTTAGGCGCAAACAATGAGCAGTTCTTC.

CDR3 coding DNA: TGTGCCTGGAGCCGAAATGGGGTCCTGAACACCGGGGAGCTGTTTTTT. It encodes CAWSRNGVLNTGELFF. This sequence joins TRBV30 and TRBJ2-2; D remains unclear. This CDR3 is built from 16 residues. In germline, CDR1 is GTSNPN, CDR2 SVGIG (reference sequence). V was pared by 3 bases and J by 1 base, with 15 bases between.

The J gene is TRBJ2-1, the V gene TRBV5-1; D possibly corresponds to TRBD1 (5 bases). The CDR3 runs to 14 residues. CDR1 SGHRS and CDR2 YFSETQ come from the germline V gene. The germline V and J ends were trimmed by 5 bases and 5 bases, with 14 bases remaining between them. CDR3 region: CASRIQGRDNEQFF. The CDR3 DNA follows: TGCGCCAGCAGGATTCAGGGAAGGGACAATGAGCAGTTCTTC.

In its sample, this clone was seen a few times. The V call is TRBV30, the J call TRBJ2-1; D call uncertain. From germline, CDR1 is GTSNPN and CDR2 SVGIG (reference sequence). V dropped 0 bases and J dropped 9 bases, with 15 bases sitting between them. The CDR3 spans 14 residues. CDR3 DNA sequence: TGTGCCTGGAGTGTAGGCGTGGTCTTAGGTGAGCAGTTCTTC. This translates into CAWSVGVVLGEQFF.

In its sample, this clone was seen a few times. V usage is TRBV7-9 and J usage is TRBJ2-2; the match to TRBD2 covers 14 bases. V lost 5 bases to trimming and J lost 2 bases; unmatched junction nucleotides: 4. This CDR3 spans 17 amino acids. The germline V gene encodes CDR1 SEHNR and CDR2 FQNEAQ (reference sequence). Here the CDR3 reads CASSPGLAGANTGELFF. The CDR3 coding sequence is TGTGCCAGCAGCCCGGGACTAGCGGGAGCAAACACCGGGGAGCTGTTTTTT. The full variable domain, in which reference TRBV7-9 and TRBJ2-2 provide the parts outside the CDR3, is DTGVSQNPRHKITKRGQNVTFRCDPISEHNRLYWYRQTLGQGPEFLTYFQNEAQLEKSRLLSDRFSAERPKGSFSTLEIQRTEQGDSAMYLCASSPGLAGANTGELFFGEGSRLTVL.

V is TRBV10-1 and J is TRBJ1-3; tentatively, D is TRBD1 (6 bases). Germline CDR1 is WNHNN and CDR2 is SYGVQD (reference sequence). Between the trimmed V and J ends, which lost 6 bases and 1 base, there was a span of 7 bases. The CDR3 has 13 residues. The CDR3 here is CASRQGSGNTIYF. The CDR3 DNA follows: TGCGCCAGCAGACAGGGATCTGGAAACACCATATATTTT.

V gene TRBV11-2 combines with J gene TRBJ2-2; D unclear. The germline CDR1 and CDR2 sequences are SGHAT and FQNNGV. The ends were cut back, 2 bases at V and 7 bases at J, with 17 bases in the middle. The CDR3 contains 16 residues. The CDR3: CASSLLANPRSGELFF. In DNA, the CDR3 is TGTGCCAGCAGCTTACTTGCGAACCCCAGAAGCGGGGAGCTGTTTTTT. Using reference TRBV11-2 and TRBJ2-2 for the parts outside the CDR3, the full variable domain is EAGVAQSPRYKIIEKRQSVAFWCNPISGHATLYWYQQILGQGPKLLIQFQNNGVVDDSQLPKDRFSAERLKGVDSTLKIQPAKLEDSAVYLCASSLLANPRSGELFFGEGSRLTVL.

The CDR3 region has the DNA TGTGCCTGGACAGCTAATCGGGGTAATCAGCCCCAGCATTTT. It encodes CAWTANRGNQPQHF. The chain recombines TRBV30 with TRBJ1-5; D not certain. The CDR3 runs to 14 residues. V gave up 4 bases and J gave up 4 bases, with 14 bases separating them. The germline V gene has CDR1 GTSNPN and CDR2 SVGIG (reference sequence).

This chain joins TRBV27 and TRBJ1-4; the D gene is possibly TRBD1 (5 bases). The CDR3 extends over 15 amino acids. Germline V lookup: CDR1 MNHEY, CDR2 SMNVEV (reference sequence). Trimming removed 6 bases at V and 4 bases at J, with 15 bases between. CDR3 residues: CASSEMPGRNEKLFF. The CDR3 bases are TGTGCCAGCAGCGAAATGCCGGGACGTAATGAAAAACTGTTTTTT.